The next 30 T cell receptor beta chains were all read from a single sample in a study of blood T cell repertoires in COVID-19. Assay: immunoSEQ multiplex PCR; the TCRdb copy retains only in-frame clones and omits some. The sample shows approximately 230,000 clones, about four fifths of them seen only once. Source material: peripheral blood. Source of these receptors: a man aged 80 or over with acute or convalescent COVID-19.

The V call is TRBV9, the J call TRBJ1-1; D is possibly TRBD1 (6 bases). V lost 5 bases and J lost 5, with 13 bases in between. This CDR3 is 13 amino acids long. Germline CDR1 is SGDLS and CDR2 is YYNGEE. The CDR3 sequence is CASSTGPSTEAFF. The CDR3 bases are TGTGCCAGCAGTACAGGGCCGAGTACTGAAGCTTTCTTT.

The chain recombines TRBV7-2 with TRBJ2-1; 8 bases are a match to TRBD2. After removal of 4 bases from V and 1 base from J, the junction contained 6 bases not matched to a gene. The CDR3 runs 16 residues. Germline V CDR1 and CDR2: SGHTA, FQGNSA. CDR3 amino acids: CASSSEGTRSYNEQFF. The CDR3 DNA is TGTGCCAGCAGCTCAGAAGGGACTAGGTCCTACAATGAGCAGTTCTTC.

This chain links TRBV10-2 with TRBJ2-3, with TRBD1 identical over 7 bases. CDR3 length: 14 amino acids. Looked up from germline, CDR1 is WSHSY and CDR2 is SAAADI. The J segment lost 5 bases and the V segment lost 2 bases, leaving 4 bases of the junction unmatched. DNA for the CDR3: TGCGCCAGCAGTGAGGACAGGGTTGGAGATACGCAGTATTTT. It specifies CASSEDRVGDTQYF.

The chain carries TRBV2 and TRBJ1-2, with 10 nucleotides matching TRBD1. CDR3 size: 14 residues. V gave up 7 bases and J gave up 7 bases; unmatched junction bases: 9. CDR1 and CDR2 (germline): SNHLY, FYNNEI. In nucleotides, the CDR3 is TGTGCCAGCACGGTGGTGACAGGGGGCGTTGGCTACACCTTC. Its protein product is CASTVVTGGVGYTF.

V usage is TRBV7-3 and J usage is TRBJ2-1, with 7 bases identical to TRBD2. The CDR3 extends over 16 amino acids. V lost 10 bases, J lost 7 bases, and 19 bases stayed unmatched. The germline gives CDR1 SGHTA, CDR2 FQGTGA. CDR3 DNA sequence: TGTGCCACGGCCCCCAGCGGGATAACGATATTAAATGAGCAGTTCTTC. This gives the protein CATAPSGITILNEQFF.

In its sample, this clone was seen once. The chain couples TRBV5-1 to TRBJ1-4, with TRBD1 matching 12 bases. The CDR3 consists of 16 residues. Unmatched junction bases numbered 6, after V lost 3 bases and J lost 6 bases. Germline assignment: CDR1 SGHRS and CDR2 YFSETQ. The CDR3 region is CASSSGGTGGDEKLFF. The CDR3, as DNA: TGCGCCAGCAGCTCGGGAGGGACAGGGGGCGATGAAAAACTGTTTTTT.

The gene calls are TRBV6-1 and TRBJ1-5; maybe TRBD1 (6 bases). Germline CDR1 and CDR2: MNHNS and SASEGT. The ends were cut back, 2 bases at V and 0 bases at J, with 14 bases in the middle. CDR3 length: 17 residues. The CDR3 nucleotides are TGTGCCAGCAGTGAACGCCGGACAGCGTATAGCAATCAGCCCCAGCATTTT. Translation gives CASSERRTAYSNQPQHF.

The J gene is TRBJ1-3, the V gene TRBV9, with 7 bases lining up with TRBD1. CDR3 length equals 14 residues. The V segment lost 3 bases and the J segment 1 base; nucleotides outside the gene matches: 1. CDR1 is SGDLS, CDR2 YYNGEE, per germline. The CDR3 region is CASSATGSGNTIYF. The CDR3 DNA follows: TGTGCCAGCAGCGCGACAGGGTCTGGAAACACCATATATTTT.

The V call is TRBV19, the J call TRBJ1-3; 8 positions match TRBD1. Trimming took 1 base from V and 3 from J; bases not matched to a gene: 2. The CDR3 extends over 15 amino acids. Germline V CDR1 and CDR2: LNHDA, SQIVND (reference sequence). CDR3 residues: CASSIAGTGGNTIYF. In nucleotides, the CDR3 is TGTGCCAGTAGTATAGCAGGGACAGGTGGAAACACCATATATTTT. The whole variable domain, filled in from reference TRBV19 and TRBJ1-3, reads DGGITQSPKYLFRKEGQNVTLSCEQNLNHDAMYWYRQDPGQGLRLIYYSQIVNDFQKGDIAEGYSVSREKKESFPLTVTSAQKNPTAFYLCASSIAGTGGNTIYFGEGSWLTVV.

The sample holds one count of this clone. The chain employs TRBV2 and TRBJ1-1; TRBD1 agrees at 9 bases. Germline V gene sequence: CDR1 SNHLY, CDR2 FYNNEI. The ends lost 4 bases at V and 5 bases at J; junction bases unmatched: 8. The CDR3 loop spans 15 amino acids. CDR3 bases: TGTGCCAGCAGTGGCGGGACAGGGCGCCGGACTGAAGCTTTCTTT. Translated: CASSGGTGRRTEAFF.

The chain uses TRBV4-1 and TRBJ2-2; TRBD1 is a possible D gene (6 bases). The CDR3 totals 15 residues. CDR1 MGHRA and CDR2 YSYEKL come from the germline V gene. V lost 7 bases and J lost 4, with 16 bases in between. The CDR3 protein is CASTQEQGVTGELFF. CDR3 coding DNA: TGCGCCAGCACTCAAGAACAGGGAGTCACCGGGGAGCTGTTTTTT.

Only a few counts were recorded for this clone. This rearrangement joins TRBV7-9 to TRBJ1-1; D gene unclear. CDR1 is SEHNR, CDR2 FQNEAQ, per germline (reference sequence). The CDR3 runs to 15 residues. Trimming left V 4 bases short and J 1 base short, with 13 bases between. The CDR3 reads CASSSPTQGNTEAFF. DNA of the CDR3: TGTGCCAGCAGCTCCCCGACTCAAGGGAACACTGAAGCTTTCTTT.

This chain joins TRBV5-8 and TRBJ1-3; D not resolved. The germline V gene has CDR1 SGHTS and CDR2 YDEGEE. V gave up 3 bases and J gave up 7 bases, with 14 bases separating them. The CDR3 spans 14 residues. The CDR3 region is CASSSTWVGNTIYF. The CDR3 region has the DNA TGTGCCAGCAGCTCTACCTGGGTCGGGAACACCATATATTTT. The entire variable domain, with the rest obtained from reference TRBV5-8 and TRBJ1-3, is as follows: EAGVTQSPTHLIKTRGQQATLRCSPISGHTSVYWYQQALGLGLQFLLWYDEGEERNRGNFPPRFSGRQFPNYSSELNVNALELEDSALYLCASSSTWVGNTIYFGEGSWLTVV.

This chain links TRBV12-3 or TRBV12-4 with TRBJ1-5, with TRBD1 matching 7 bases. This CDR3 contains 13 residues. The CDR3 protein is CVIGDSLNQPQHF. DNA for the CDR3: TGTGTCATCGGGGACAGTCTCAATCAGCCCCAGCATTTT.

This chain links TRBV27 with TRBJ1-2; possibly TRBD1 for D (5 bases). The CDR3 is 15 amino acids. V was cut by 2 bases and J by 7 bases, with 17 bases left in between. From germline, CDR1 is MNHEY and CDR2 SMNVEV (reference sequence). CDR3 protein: CASSLPGGAVSGYTF. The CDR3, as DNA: TGTGCCAGCAGTTTACCGGGAGGGGCGGTTTCTGGCTACACCTTC.

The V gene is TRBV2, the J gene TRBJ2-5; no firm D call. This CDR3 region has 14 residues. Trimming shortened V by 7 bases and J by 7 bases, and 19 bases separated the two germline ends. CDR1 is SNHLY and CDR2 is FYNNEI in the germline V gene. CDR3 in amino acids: CASTTLSSVGTQYF. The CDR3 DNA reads TGTGCCAGCACAACCCTAAGTTCTGTTGGGACCCAGTACTTC.

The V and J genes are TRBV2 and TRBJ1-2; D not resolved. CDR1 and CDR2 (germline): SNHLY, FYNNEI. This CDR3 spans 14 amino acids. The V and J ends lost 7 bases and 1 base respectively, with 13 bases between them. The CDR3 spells CASTIRSVNYGYTF. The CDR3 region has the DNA TGTGCCAGCACCATACGGTCGGTTAACTATGGCTACACCTTC. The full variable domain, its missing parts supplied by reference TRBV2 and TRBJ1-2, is EPEVTQTPSHQVTQMGQEVILRCVPISNHLYFYWYRQILGQKVEFLVSFYNNEISEKSEIFDDQFSVERPDGSNFTLKIRSTKLEDSAMYFCASTIRSVNYGYTFGSGTRLTVV.

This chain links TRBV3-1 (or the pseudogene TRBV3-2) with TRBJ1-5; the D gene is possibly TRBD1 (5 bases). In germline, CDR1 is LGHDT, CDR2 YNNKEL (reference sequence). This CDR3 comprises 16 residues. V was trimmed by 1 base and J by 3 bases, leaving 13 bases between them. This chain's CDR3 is CASSQGQGGNNQPQHF. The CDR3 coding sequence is TGTGCCAGCAGCCAAGGGCAGGGTGGAAACAATCAGCCCCAGCATTTT.

Written as DNA, the CDR3 is TGTGCCAGCAGCGACAGGGTAGCCTACGAGCAGTACTTC. Translated, it gives CASSDRVAYEQYF. This chain links TRBV6-5 with TRBJ2-7; TRBD1 matches 7 bases. The CDR3 is 13 residues long. With V trimmed by 6 bases and J by 2 bases, 4 bases remained unmatched. CDR1 is MNHEY and CDR2 is SVGAGI in the germline V gene.

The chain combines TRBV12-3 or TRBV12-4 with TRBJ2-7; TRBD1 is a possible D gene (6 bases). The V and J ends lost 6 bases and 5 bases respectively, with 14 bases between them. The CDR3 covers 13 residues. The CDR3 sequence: CASRPRQDDEQYF. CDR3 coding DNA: TGTGCCAGCAGACCCCGACAGGATGACGAGCAGTACTTC.

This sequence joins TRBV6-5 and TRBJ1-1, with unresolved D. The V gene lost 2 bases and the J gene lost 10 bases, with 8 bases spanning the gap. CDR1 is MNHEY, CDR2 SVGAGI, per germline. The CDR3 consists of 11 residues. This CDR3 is CASSYLDRAFF. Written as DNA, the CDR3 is TGTGCCAGCAGTTACCTCGATAGAGCTTTCTTT.

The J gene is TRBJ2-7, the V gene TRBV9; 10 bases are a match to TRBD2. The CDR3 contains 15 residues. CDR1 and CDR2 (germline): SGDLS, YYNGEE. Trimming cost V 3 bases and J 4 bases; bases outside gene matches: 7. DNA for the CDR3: TGTGCCAGCAGCGCCCTAGCGGGGGCCTCTTACGAGCAGTACTTC. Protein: CASSALAGASYEQYF.

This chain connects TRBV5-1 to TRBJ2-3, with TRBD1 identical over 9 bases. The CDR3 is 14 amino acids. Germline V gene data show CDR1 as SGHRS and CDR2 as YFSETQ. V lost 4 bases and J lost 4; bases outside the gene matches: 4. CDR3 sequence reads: CASSGGTGSDTQYF. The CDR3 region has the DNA TGCGCCAGCAGCGGGGGGACAGGGTCAGATACGCAGTATTTT.

CDR3 DNA sequence: TGTGCCAGCAGTGAGTCTACCGGGACAGGGAATAATTCACCCCTCCACTTT. Residues: CASSESTGTGNNSPLHF. The chain uses TRBV6-1 and TRBJ1-6, with 9 bases fitting TRBD1. V shed 3 bases, J shed 5 bases, and the junction held 8 bases outside the gene matches. This CDR3 has 17 amino acids. CDR1 and CDR2 from the germline V gene are MNHNS and SASEGT.

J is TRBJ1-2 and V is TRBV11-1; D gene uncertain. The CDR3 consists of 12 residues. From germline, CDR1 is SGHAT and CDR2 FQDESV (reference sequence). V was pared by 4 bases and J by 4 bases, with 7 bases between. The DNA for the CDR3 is TGTGCCAGCAGCTCTGTAGCCTATGGCTACACCTTC. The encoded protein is CASSSVAYGYTF.

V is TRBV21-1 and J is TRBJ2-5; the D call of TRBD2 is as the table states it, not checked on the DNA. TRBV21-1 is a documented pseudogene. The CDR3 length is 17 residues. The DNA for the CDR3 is TGTGCCAGCAGCAAATTCGGAGGGAGGTGCGTAGGAGAGACCCAGTACTTC. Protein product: CASSKFGGRCVGETQYF.

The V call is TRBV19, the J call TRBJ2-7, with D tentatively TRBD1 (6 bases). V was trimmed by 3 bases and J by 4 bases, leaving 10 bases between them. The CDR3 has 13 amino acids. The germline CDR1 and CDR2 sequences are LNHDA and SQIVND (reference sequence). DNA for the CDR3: TGTGCCAGTAGTATGGTTGACAGGTACGAGCAGTACTTC. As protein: CASSMVDRYEQYF. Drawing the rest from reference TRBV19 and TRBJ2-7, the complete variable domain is DGGITQSPKYLFRKEGQNVTLSCEQNLNHDAMYWYRQDPGQGLRLIYYSQIVNDFQKGDIAEGYSVSREKKESFPLTVTSAQKNPTAFYLCASSMVDRYEQYFGPGTRLTVT.

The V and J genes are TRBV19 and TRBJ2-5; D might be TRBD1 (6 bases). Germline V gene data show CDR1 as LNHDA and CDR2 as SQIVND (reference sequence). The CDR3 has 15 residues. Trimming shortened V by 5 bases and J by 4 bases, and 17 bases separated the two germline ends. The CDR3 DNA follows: TGTGCCAGTAGTCCTCAACAGGGTTTGGGAGAGACCCAGTACTTC. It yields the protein CASSPQQGLGETQYF.

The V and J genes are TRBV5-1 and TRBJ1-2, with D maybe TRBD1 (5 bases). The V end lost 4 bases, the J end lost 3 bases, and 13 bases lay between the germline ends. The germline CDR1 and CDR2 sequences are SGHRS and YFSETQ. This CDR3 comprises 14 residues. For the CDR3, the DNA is TGCGCCAGCAGCCCCATCGGGGGGGACTATGGCTACACCTTC. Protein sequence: CASSPIGGDYGYTF.

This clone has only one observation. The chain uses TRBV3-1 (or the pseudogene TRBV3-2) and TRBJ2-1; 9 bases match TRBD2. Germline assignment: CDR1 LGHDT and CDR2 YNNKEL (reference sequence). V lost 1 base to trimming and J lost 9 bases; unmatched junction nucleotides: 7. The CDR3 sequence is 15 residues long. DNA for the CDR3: TGTGCCAGCAGCCAAGCAAGGACTAGCGTCGGTGAGCAGTTCTTC. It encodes CASSQARTSVGEQFF.